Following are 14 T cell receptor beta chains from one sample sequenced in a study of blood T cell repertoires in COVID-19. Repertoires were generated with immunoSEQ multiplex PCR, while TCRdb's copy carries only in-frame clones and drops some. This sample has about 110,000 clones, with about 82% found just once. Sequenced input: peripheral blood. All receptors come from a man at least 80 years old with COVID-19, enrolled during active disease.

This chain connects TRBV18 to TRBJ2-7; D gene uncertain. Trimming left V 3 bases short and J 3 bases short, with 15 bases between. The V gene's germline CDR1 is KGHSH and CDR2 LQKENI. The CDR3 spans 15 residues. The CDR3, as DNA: TGTGCCAGCTCACCTCGGCAGGATTCTTACTACGAGCAGTACTTC. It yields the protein CASSPRQDSYYEQYF.

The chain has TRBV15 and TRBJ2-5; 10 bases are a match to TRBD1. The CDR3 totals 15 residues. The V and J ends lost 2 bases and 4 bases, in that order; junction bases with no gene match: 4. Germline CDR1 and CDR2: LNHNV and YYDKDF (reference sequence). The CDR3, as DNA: TGTGCCACCAGCAGAACCCGGACAGGGGGAGAGACCCAGTACTTC. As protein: CATSRTRTGGETQYF.

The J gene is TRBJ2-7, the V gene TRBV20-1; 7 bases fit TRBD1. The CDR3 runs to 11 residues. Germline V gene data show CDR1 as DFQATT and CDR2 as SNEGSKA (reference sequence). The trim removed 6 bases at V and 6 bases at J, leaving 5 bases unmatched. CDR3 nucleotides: TGCAGTGCCCCCAACAGGGGCGAGCAGTACTTC. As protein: CSAPNRGEQYF.

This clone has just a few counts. The CDR3 protein is CASSPAENTGELFF. In DNA, the CDR3 is TGTGCCAGTAGTCCAGCGGAGAACACCGGGGAGCTGTTTTTT. The chain couples TRBV19 to TRBJ2-2; possibly TRBD2 for D (5 bases). This CDR3 region has 14 residues. The V gene lost 5 bases and the J gene lost 1 base, with 8 bases spanning the gap. Germline loops: CDR1 LNHDA, CDR2 SQIVND (reference sequence). The entire variable domain, with the rest obtained from reference TRBV19 and TRBJ2-2, is as follows: DGGITQSPKYLFRKEGQNVTLSCEQNLNHDAMYWYRQDPGQGLRLIYYSQIVNDFQKGDIAEGYSVSREKKESFPLTVTSAQKNPTAFYLCASSPAENTGELFFGEGSRLTVL.

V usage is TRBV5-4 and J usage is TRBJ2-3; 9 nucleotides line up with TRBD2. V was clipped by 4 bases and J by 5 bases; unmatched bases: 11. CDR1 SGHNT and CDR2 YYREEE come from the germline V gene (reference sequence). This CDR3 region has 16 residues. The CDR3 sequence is CASSPMSAGGVDTQYF. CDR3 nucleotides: TGTGCCAGCAGCCCGATGAGCGCGGGAGGGGTAGATACGCAGTATTTT.

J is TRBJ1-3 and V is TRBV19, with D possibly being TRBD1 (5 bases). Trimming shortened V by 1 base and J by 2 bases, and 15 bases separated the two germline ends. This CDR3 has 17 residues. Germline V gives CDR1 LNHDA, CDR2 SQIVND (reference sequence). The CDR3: CASSIAPLGQPGNTIYF. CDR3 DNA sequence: TGTGCCAGTAGTATAGCACCCCTCGGACAACCTGGAAACACCATATATTTT.

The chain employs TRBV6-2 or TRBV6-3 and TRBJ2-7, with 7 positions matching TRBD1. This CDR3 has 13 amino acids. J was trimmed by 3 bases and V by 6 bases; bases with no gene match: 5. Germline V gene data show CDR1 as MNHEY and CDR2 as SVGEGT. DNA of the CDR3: TGTGCCAGCAGCCGCGACAGGGACTACGAGCAGTACTTC. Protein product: CASSRDRDYEQYF.

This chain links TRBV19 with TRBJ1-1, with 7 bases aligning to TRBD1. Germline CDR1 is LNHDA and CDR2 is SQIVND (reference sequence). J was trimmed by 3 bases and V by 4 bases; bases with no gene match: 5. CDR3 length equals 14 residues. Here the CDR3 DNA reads TGTGCCAGTAGTACTCGGACAGGTTACACTGAAGCTTTCTTT. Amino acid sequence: CASSTRTGYTEAFF.

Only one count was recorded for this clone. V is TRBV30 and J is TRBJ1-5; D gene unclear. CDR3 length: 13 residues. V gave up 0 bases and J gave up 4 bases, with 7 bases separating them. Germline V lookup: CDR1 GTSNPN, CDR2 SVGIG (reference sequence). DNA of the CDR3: TGTGCCTGGAGTGTAAACGGGAATCAGCCCCAGCATTTT. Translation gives CAWSVNGNQPQHF. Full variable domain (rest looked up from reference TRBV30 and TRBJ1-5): SQTIHQWPATLVQPVGSPLSLECTVEGTSNPNLYWYRQAAGRGLQLLFYSVGIGQISSEVPQNLSASRPQDRQFILSSKKLLLSDSGFYLCAWSVNGNQPQHFGDGTRLSIL.

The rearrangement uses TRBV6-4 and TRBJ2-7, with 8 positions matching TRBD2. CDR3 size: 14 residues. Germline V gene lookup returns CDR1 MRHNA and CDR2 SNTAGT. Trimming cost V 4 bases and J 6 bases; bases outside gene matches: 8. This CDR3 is CASSGGAGGREQYF. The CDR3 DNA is TGTGCCAGCAGTGGAGGTGCGGGAGGCCGCGAGCAGTACTTC.

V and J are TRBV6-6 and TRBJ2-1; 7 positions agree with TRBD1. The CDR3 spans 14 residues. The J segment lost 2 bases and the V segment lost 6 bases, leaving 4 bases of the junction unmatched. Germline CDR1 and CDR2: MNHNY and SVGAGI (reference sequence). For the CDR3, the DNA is TGTGCCAGCAGCGGGACAGCCACCTACAATGAGCAGTTCTTC. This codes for CASSGTATYNEQFF.

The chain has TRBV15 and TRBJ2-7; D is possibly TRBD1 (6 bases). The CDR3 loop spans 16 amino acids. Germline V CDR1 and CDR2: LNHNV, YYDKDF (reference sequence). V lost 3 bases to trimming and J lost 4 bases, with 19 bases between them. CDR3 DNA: TGTGCCACCAGCAGGAGTCTTACAGGGTCCCCTTACGAGCAGTACTTC. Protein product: CATSRSLTGSPYEQYF. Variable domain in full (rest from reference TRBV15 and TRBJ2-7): DAMVIQNPRYQVTQFGKPVTLSCSQTLNHNVMYWYQQKSSQAPKLLFHYYDKDFNNEADTPDNFQSRRPNTSFCFLDIRSPGLGDTAMYLCATSRSLTGSPYEQYFGPGTRLTVT.

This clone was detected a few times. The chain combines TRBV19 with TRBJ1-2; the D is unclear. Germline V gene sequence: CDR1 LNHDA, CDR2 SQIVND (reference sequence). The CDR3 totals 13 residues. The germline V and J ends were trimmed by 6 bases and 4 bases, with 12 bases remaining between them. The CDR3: CASRTELTYGYTF. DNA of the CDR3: TGTGCCAGTAGAACAGAGCTTACCTATGGCTACACCTTC.

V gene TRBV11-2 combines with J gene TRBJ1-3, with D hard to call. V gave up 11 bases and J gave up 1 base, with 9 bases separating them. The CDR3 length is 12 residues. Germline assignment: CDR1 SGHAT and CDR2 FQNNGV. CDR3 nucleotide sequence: TGTGCCTGGTCGGGGTCTGGAAACACCATATATTTT. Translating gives CAWSGSGNTIYF. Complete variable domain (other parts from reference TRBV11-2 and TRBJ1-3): EAGVAQSPRYKIIEKRQSVAFWCNPISGHATLYWYQQILGQGPKLLIQFQNNGVVDDSQLPKDRFSAERLKGVDSTLKIQPAKLEDSAVYLCAWSGSGNTIYFGEGSWLTVV.